These 32 T cell receptor beta chains share one sample of origin, sequenced in a study of T cell changes during pregnancy in multiple sclerosis (dated by TCRdb to between 2019 and 2020). The receptor library was made with the immunoSEQ multiplex PCR assay. The table comes from immuneACCESS by way of TCRdb, which keeps in-frame sequences with V and J called. Part of the clones is missing from these tables; in studies checked, under half for an unresolved V gene and the rest for unknown reasons. The sample table holds roughly 60,000 clones, of which roughly 89% were seen once. The ten largest account for roughly 1.5% of the sample. The starting material was peripheral blood, obtained in the second trimester of pregnancy. All receptors derive from a female donor with multiple sclerosis, enrolled in a pregnancy study.

This clone has a single count. The rearrangement uses TRBV7-8 and TRBJ2-1; 9 nucleotides agree with TRBD2. Germline trimming cut 1 base from V and 6 bases from J; bases unmatched to any gene: 10. This CDR3 has 17 amino acids. Germline CDR1 SGHVS, CDR2 FQNEAQ. Here the CDR3 DNA reads TGTGCCAGCAGCTTAGAGATTCCGGGACTAGCCTTCAATGAGCAGTTCTTC. This encodes CASSLEIPGLAFNEQFF.

The chain has TRBV5-1 and TRBJ2-1; 8 nucleotides match TRBD1. This CDR3 is built from 12 residues. Germline V gene sequence: CDR1 SGHRS, CDR2 YFSETQ. With V trimmed by 4 bases and J by 7 bases, 1 base remained unmatched. The CDR3 nucleotides are TGCGCCAGCAGCGGACAGGGTAATGAGCAGTTCTTC. Encoded protein: CASSGQGNEQFF.

The J gene is TRBJ1-1, the V gene TRBV27; D ambiguous. The germline V gene has CDR1 MNHEY and CDR2 SMNVEV (reference sequence). V was clipped by 2 bases and J by 3 bases, with 7 bases between them. The CDR3 spans 13 residues. The CDR3 sequence is CASSLATYTEAFF. Written as DNA, the CDR3 is TGTGCCAGCAGTTTAGCCACTTACACTGAAGCTTTCTTT.

Only one count was recorded for this clone. This chain uses TRBV5-1 with TRBJ1-1, with 10 bases identical to TRBD1. The CDR3 consists of 15 residues. The V gene's germline CDR1 is SGHRS and CDR2 YFSETQ. V lost 0 bases and J lost 6; bases outside the gene matches: 5. This CDR3 is CASSLATGGKAEAFF. The CDR3 DNA reads as TGCGCCAGCAGCTTGGCGACAGGGGGCAAGGCTGAAGCTTTCTTT. Combining the CDR3 with reference TRBV5-1 and TRBJ1-1 gives the whole variable domain KAGVTQTPRYLIKTRGQQVTLSCSPISGHRSVSWYQQTPGQGLQFLFEYFSETQRNKGNFPGRFSGRQFSNSRSEMNVSTLELGDSALYLCASSLATGGKAEAFFGQGTRLTVV.

The rearrangement links TRBV7-8 to TRBJ2-2; D gene ambiguous. Trimming stripped 5 bases from V and 4 bases from J, with 17 bases between. The CDR3 is 16 amino acids. CDR1 and CDR2 (germline): SGHVS, FQNEAQ. DNA of the CDR3: TGTGCCAGCAGCGCGATAAATATCGGTAGCACCGGGGAGCTGTTTTTT. The encoded protein is CASSAINIGSTGELFF.

The chain couples TRBV11-2 to TRBJ2-7; possible D gene TRBD2, 6 bases. The ends were cut back, 0 bases at V and 4 bases at J, with 16 bases in the middle. The CDR3 totals 16 residues. Looked up from germline, CDR1 is SGHAT and CDR2 is FQNNGV. CDR3 nucleotides: TGTGCCAGCAGCTTAGATCCGTGGGAGGTGGGTTACGAGCAGTACTTC. Amino acids: CASSLDPWEVGYEQYF.

The gene calls are TRBV28 and TRBJ2-7, with 8 bases that match TRBD2. This CDR3 region has 14 residues. J lost 3 bases, V lost 10 bases, and 11 bases had no gene match. Germline V gene lookup returns CDR1 MDHEN and CDR2 SYDVKM. CDR3 loop: CATGSTSGFYEQYF. CDR3 coding DNA: TGTGCCACAGGGAGCACTAGCGGCTTCTACGAGCAGTACTTC.

The rearrangement links TRBV9 to TRBJ1-5, with D uncertain. From germline, CDR1 is SGDLS and CDR2 YYNGEE. V shed 2 bases and J shed 7 bases, with 4 bases lying between them. The CDR3 loop spans 11 amino acids. CDR3 protein: CASSVEQPQHF. CDR3 bases: TGTGCCAGCAGCGTCGAGCAGCCCCAGCATTTT.

The chain joins TRBV4-1 to TRBJ1-1; D is perhaps TRBD1 (6 bases). CDR1 and CDR2 (germline): MGHRA, YSYEKL. The CDR3 loop spans 11 amino acids. V was clipped by 4 bases and J by 9 bases, with 9 bases between them. CDR3 protein: CASSRQGKAFF. In nucleotides, the CDR3 is TGCGCCAGCAGCCGGCAGGGGAAAGCTTTCTTT.

This chain connects TRBV5-4 to TRBJ2-4; TRBD1 aligns across 7 bases. The CDR3 sequence is 14 residues long. Germline CDR1 SGHNT, CDR2 YYREEE (reference sequence). Germline trimming cut 4 bases from V and 7 bases from J; bases unmatched to any gene: 8. This CDR3 reads CASSTGELMNIQYF. Written as DNA, the CDR3 is TGTGCCAGCAGCACAGGGGAGCTGATGAACATTCAGTACTTC.

The V gene is TRBV5-4, the J gene TRBJ1-2, with D maybe TRBD1 (5 bases). The CDR3 extends over 13 amino acids. V was clipped by 0 bases and J by 7 bases, with 10 bases between them. Germline V gene data show CDR1 as SGHNT and CDR2 as YYREEE (reference sequence). The DNA of the CDR3 is TGTGCCAGCAGCTTGGGGCAGGGCCCTGGCTACACCTTC. Encoded protein: CASSLGQGPGYTF. The full variable domain, in which reference TRBV5-4 and TRBJ1-2 provide the parts outside the CDR3, is ETGVTQSPTHLIKTRGQQVTLRCSSQSGHNTVSWYQQALGQGPQFIFQYYREEENGRGNFPPRFSGLQFPNYSSELNVNALELDDSALYLCASSLGQGPGYTFGSGTRLTVV.

CDR3 DNA sequence: TGTGCCATCAGGCAACTCTCTGGAAACACCATATATTTT. It specifies CAIRQLSGNTIYF. This chain joins TRBV10-3 and TRBJ1-3; D remains ambiguous. The CDR3 has 13 amino acids. V lost 6 bases and J lost 0, with 6 bases in between. Germline values: CDR1 ENHRY, CDR2 SYGVKD.

This clone was seen only a few times. This rearrangement joins TRBV29-1 to TRBJ1-1, with D hard to call. CDR1 and CDR2 from the germline V gene are SQVTM and ANQGSEA. The CDR3 consists of 13 residues. V was trimmed by 1 base and J by 4 bases, leaving 10 bases between them. In DNA, the CDR3 is TGCAGCGTTGAAGCTGGGGAGGGCACTGAAGCTTTCTTT. Amino acids: CSVEAGEGTEAFF.

The V call is TRBV4-1, the J call TRBJ1-4; no firm D call. Per germline, CDR1 MGHRA and CDR2 YSYEKL. Trimming removed 4 bases at V and 10 bases at J, with 10 bases between. The CDR3 consists of 12 residues. As DNA, the CDR3 is TGCGCCAGCAGCCCCGTAACGGGAAAACTGTTTTTT. It specifies CASSPVTGKLFF.

J is TRBJ2-3 and V is TRBV6-1, with unresolved D. Germline V lookup: CDR1 MNHNS, CDR2 SASEGT. The CDR3 covers 13 residues. V was pared by 2 bases and J by 1 base, with 4 bases between. CDR3 in DNA: TGTGCCAGCAGTGAACAGGGCACAGATACGCAGTATTTT. Its protein is CASSEQGTDTQYF.

The J gene is TRBJ2-1, the V gene TRBV11-3; possible D gene TRBD2, 7 bases. V lost 5 bases, J lost 4 bases, and 12 bases lay in between. CDR3 length equals 14 residues. Germline CDR1 and CDR2: SGHNT and YENEEA. CDR3 protein: CASSRRGGYNEQFF. Here the CDR3 DNA reads TGTGCCAGCAGCCGAAGGGGGGGGTACAATGAGCAGTTCTTC.

This clone was seen just once. The chain carries TRBV10-3 and TRBJ2-7; TRBD1 agrees at 8 bases. Germline trimming cut 10 bases from V and 2 bases from J; bases unmatched to any gene: 10. CDR1 ENHRY and CDR2 SYGVKD come from the germline V gene. The CDR3 covers 14 residues. In nucleotides, the CDR3 is TGTGCCACCGCCGGGACAGGCTACACCTACGAGCAGTACTTC. Protein: CATAGTGYTYEQYF.

The chain joins TRBV5-1 to TRBJ2-3; 16 bases fit TRBD2. Losses at the gene ends were 4 bases for V and 5 bases for J; bases not matched to a gene: 7. Germline CDR1 and CDR2: SGHRS and YFSETQ. This CDR3 has 17 amino acids. CDR3 amino acids: CASSQGLAGGPRDTQYF. CDR3 DNA sequence: TGCGCCAGCAGCCAGGGACTAGCGGGAGGGCCGAGAGATACGCAGTATTTT.

This chain joins TRBV6-1 and TRBJ1-5; 8 nucleotides match TRBD1. V dropped 4 bases and J dropped 5; count of bases not matched to a gene: 4. The CDR3 loop spans 14 amino acids. Germline V CDR1 and CDR2: MNHNS, SASEGT. The CDR3 spells CASSVPGGDQPQHF. DNA for the CDR3: TGTGCCAGCAGTGTACCAGGGGGCGATCAGCCCCAGCATTTT.

The chain uses TRBV7-9 and TRBJ2-6; unclear D gene. Trimming shortened V by 5 bases and J by 0 bases, and 8 bases separated the two germline ends. Germline-derived CDR1 and CDR2 are SEHNR and FQNEAQ (reference sequence). The CDR3 covers 15 residues. The CDR3 protein is CASSLTVSGANVLTF. The CDR3 bases are TGTGCCAGCAGCCTCACAGTCTCTGGGGCCAACGTCCTGACTTTC.

The chain is built from TRBV7-9 and TRBJ2-3; 13 bases fit TRBD2. The CDR3 sequence is 16 residues long. Germline V gives CDR1 SEHNR, CDR2 FQNEAQ (reference sequence). J was trimmed by 6 bases and V by 5 bases; bases with no gene match: 8. CDR3 residues: CASSPTSGRAPDTQYF. Written as DNA, the CDR3 is TGTGCCAGCAGCCCCACTAGCGGGAGGGCCCCTGATACGCAGTATTTT.

This chain connects TRBV30 to TRBJ2-1; 9 bases are a match to TRBD2. CDR3 length: 14 amino acids. The V gene end was trimmed by 7 bases and the J gene end by 4 bases; junction bases not matched to a gene: 8. The V gene's germline CDR1 is GTSNPN and CDR2 SVGIG (reference sequence). The CDR3: CASRRTSAYNEQFF. The CDR3 region has the DNA TGTGCCTCTCGACGGACTAGCGCATACAATGAGCAGTTCTTC.

V gene TRBV30 combines with J gene TRBJ2-1; 7 bases map to TRBD2. Germline V gene data show CDR1 as GTSNPN and CDR2 as SVGIG (reference sequence). The junction had 13 bases not matched to a gene; V was cut back by 0 bases and J by 5 bases. The CDR3 covers 17 residues. Here the CDR3 DNA reads TGTGCCTGGAGTGTTTGGCCCGTAGCGGGTACAAACAATGAGCAGTTCTTC. Amino acids: CAWSVWPVAGTNNEQFF.

This sequence joins TRBV7-6 and TRBJ2-2; D gene uncertain. The V end lost 4 bases, the J end lost 0 bases, and 9 bases lay between the germline ends. CDR1 is SGHVS and CDR2 is FNYEAQ in the germline V gene. The CDR3 covers 15 residues. The CDR3 loop reads CASSSHITNTGELFF. CDR3 nucleotide sequence: TGTGCCAGCAGCTCCCACATTACGAACACCGGGGAGCTGTTTTTT.

The chain recombines TRBV4-2 with TRBJ2-3, with D perhaps matching TRBD2 (5 bases). Germline CDR1 is LGHNA and CDR2 is YNFKEQ. Trimming cost V 0 bases and J 2 bases, with 12 bases left between them. This CDR3 spans 16 amino acids. Here the CDR3 reads CASSQESSGNTDTQYF. The CDR3 region has the DNA TGTGCCAGCAGCCAAGAATCCAGCGGAAACACAGATACGCAGTATTTT.

J is TRBJ2-3 and V is TRBV11-2, with 8 bases identical to TRBD1. CDR1 is SGHAT and CDR2 is FQNNGV in the germline V gene. CDR3 length equals 17 residues. V trimming: 0 bases; J trimming: 4 bases; junction bases outside the gene matches: 9. CDR3 nucleotide sequence: TGTGCCAGCAGCTTAGAATCCGGCGGGACAGGACCAGATACGCAGTATTTT. Protein product: CASSLESGGTGPDTQYF.

The chain uses TRBV5-6 and TRBJ1-1; perhaps TRBD1 as D (6 bases). The CDR3 has 14 residues. The germline V gene encodes CDR1 SGHDT and CDR2 YYEEEE. V was trimmed by 4 bases and J by 2 bases, leaving 12 bases between them. The CDR3 region is CASSRDRRNTEAFF. In DNA form, the CDR3 reads TGTGCCAGCAGCCGTGACAGGCGCAACACTGAAGCTTTCTTT.

This chain connects TRBV4-1 to TRBJ2-2, with 10 bases fitting TRBD1. V was pared by 1 base and J by 6 bases, with 5 bases of the junction left unmatched. CDR3 length equals 16 residues. The germline gives CDR1 MGHRA, CDR2 YSYEKL. This chain's CDR3 is CASSQGTGGNAGELFF. In DNA form, the CDR3 reads TGCGCCAGCAGCCAAGGGACAGGGGGTAATGCCGGGGAGCTGTTTTTT.

The chain uses TRBV5-5 and TRBJ2-2; a possible D gene is TRBD2 (5 bases). Trimming took 2 bases from V and 0 from J, leaving 8 bases between them. Germline CDR1 SGHKS, CDR2 YYEKEE (reference sequence). This CDR3 comprises 15 residues. This CDR3 is CASSLAASNTGELFF. The CDR3 nucleotides are TGTGCCAGCAGCTTAGCGGCATCGAACACCGGGGAGCTGTTTTTT.

The chain uses TRBV16 and TRBJ1-2, with D tentatively TRBD1 (5 bases). CDR3 length: 14 amino acids. Trimming pared 2 bases from V and 1 base from J, leaving 8 bases between. CDR1 is KGHSY, CDR2 FQNENV, per germline. Here the CDR3 DNA reads TGTGCCAGCAGCCAAGCGGGGCTTAACTATGGCTACACCTTC. Its protein is CASSQAGLNYGYTF.

J is TRBJ2-7 and V is TRBV19; tentative D call: TRBD2 (6 bases). The CDR3 is 14 amino acids. CDR1 is LNHDA and CDR2 is SQIVND in the germline V gene (reference sequence). V lost 4 bases, J lost 3 bases, and 13 bases lay in between. In DNA, the CDR3 is TGTGCCAGTAGTACCCCGGGACTCCTCTACGAGCAGTACTTC. Translation gives CASSTPGLLYEQYF.

The genes are TRBV19 and TRBJ1-5, with a tentative D call TRBD1 (6 bases). Looked up from germline, CDR1 is LNHDA and CDR2 is SQIVND (reference sequence). The CDR3 totals 14 residues. Trimming removed 4 bases at V and 6 bases at J, with 13 bases between. CDR3 region: CASSTGVLPQPQHF. The CDR3 bases are TGTGCCAGTAGTACAGGGGTTCTCCCTCAGCCCCAGCATTTT.